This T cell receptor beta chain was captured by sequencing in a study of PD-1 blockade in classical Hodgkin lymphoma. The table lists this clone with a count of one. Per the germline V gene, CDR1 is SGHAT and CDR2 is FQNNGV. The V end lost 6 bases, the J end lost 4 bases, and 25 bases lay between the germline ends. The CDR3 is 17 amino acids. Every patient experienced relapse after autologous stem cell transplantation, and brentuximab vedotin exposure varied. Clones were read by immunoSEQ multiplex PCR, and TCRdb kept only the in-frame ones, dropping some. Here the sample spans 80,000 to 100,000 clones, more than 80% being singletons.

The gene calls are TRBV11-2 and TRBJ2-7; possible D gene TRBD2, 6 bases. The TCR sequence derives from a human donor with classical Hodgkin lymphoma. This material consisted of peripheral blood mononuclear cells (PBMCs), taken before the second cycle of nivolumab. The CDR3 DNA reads TGTGCCAGCAGTCCGACCCACACCGGGGCACTAGCTTACGAGCAGTACTTC. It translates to CASSPTHTGALAYEQYF.